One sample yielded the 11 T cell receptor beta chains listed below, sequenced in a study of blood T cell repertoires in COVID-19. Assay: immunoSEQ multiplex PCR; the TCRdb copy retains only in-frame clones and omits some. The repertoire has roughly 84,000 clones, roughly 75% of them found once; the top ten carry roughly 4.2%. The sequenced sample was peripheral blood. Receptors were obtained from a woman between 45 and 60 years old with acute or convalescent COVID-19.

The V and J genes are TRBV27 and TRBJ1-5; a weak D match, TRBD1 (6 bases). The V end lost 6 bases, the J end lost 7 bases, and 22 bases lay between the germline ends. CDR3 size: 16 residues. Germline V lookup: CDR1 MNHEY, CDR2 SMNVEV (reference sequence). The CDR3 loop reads CASSPRPGQVGQPQHF. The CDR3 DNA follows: TGTGCCAGCAGCCCCCGCCCGGGACAAGTGGGACAGCCCCAGCATTTT.

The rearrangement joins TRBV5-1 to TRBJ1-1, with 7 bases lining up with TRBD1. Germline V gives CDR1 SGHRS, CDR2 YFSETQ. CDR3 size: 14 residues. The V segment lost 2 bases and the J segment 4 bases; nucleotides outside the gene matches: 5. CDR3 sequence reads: CASSLRTGGTEAFF. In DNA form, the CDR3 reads TGCGCCAGCAGCTTAAGGACAGGAGGCACTGAAGCTTTCTTT.

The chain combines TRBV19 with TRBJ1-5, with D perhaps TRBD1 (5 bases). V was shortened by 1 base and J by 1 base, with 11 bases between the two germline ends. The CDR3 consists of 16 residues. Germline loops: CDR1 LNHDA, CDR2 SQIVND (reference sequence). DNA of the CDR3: TGTGCCAGTAGTATAGTTGCCAGGGCGAGCAATCAGCCCCAGCATTTT. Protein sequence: CASSIVARASNQPQHF. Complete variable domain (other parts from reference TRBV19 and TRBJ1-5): DGGITQSPKYLFRKEGQNVTLSCEQNLNHDAMYWYRQDPGQGLRLIYYSQIVNDFQKGDIAEGYSVSREKKESFPLTVTSAQKNPTAFYLCASSIVARASNQPQHFGDGTRLSIL.

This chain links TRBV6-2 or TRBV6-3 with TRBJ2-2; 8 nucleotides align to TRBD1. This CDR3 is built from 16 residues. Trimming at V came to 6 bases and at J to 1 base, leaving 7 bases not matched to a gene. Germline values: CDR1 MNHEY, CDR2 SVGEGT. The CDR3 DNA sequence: TGTGCCAGCAGCTTGATAACAGGGGGGAACACCGGGGAGCTGTTTTTT. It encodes CASSLITGGNTGELFF.

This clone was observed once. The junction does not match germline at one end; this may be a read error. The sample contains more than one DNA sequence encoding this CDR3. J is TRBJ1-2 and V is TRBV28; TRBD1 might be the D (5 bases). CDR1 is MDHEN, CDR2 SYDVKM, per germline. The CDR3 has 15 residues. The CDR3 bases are TGTGCCAGCAGTTCGATTACGTCGACAGCCTATGGCTATACCTTC. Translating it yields CASSSITSTAYGYTF.

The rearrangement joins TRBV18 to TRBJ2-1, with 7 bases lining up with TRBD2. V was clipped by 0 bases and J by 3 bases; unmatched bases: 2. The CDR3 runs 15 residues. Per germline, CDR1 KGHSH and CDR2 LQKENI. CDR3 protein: CASSPPTSFYNEQFF. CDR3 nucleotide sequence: TGTGCCAGCTCACCACCGACTAGCTTCTACAATGAGCAGTTCTTC.

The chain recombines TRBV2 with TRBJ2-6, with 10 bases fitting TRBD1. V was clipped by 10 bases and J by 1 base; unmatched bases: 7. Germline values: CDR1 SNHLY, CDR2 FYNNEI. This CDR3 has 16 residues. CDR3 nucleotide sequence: TGTGCCAACCCCCGGGACAGGGGTTCTGGGGCCAACGTCCTGACTTTC. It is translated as CANPRDRGSGANVLTF.

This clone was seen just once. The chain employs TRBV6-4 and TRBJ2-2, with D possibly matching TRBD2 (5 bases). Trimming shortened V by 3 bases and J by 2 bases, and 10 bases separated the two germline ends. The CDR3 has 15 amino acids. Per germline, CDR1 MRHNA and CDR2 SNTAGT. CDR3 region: CASSESGGNTGELFF. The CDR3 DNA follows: TGTGCCAGCAGTGAAAGCGGAGGTAACACCGGGGAGCTGTTTTTT.

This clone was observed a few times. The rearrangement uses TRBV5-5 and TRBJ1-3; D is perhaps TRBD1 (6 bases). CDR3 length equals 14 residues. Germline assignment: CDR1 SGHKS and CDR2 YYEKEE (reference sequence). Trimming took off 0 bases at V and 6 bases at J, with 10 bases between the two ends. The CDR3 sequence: CASSLVGQTNTIYF. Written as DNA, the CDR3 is TGTGCCAGCAGCTTGGTAGGACAGACAAACACCATATATTTT.

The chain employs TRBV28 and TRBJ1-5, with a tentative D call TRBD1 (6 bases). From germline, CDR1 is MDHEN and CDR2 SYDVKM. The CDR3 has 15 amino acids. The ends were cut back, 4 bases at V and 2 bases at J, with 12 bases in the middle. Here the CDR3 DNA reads TGTGCCAGCAGTTACGGGGGGGGCGGCAATCAGCCCCAGCATTTT. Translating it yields CASSYGGGGNQPQHF.

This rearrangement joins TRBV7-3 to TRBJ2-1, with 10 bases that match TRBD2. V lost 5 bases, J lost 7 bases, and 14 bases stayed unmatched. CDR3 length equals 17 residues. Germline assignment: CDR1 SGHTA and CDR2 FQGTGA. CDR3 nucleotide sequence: TGTGCCAGCAGCCCATATCCCGGGCTAGCGGGGGTGAATGAGCAGTTCTTC. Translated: CASSPYPGLAGVNEQFF.